The 8 T cell receptor beta chains below all came from one sample that was sequenced in a study of CD8+CD57+ T cells in acquired aplastic anemia. Genomic DNA, the template, was used for profiling of the TCR beta VDJ and CDR3. In TCRdb, the reads were re-called with MiXCR into one record per CDR3 protein. The table has 400,000 to 450,000 distinct CDR3 sequences, 65% to 80% seen once. Sequencing was done on a sample of sorted CD4+, CD8+, or CD8+CD57+ T cells (not recorded which) from PBMCs. These receptors originate from a human donor in good health, serving as a control.

The chain employs TRBV10-3 and TRBJ2-1, with 10 bases matching TRBD2. Germline values: CDR1 ENHRY, CDR2 SYGVKD. CDR3 length equals 16 residues. V dropped 0 bases and J dropped 8; count of bases not matched to a gene: 7. CDR3: CAISESRLAGRDEQFF. CDR3 DNA: TGTGCCATCAGTGAGTCTCGACTAGCGGGTAGAGATGAGCAGTTCTTC.

At least ten counts were recorded for this clonotype. The chain is built from TRBV9 and TRBJ1-6; perhaps TRBD1 as D (6 bases). V was shortened by 2 bases and J by 7 bases, with 16 bases between the two germline ends. Per the germline V gene, CDR1 is SGDLS and CDR2 is YYNGEE. This CDR3 has 16 amino acids. The CDR3 is CASSVGGGGGNSPLHF. As DNA, the CDR3 is TGTGCCAGCAGCGTCGGGGGGGGCGGGGGGAATTCACCCCTCCACTTT.

The chain joins TRBV9 to TRBJ1-2; possibly TRBD1 for D (5 bases). This CDR3 is 15 amino acids long. Germline V lookup: CDR1 SGDLS, CDR2 YYNGEE. Trimming pared 0 bases from V and 12 bases from J, leaving 21 bases between. The CDR3 DNA sequence: TGTGCCAGCAGCGTAGGGGCGGGGGATACAGAGACCCACACCTTC. It encodes CASSVGAGDTETHTF.

This chain connects TRBV7-9 to TRBJ2-7; no reliable D call. Germline CDR1 is SEHNR and CDR2 is FQNEAQ (reference sequence). V dropped 3 bases and J dropped 1 base, with 16 bases sitting between them. This CDR3 has 16 residues. In nucleotides, the CDR3 is TGTGCCAGCAGCTTGGTTAAGCCAGAACAGTCCTACGAGCAGTACTTC. Amino acids: CASSLVKPEQSYEQYF.

This chain uses TRBV5-1 with TRBJ2-3, with a weak D call TRBD2 (5 bases). CDR3 length: 14 residues. CDR1 and CDR2 (germline): SGHRS, YFSETQ. V lost 5 bases to trimming and J lost 1 base, with 11 bases between them. CDR3 sequence reads: CASSIMGGTDTQYF. For the CDR3, the DNA is TGCGCCAGCAGTATTATGGGAGGCACAGATACGCAGTATTTT.

In the case of this clonotype: At one boundary the junction diverges from the germline segment, which might be a read error. The chain employs TRBV7-9 and TRBJ2-6; the match to TRBD1 covers 9 bases. This CDR3 region has 14 residues. Germline lookup yields CDR1 SEHNR and CDR2 FQNEAQ (reference sequence). The CDR3 DNA follows: TGTGCCAGCAGCAACGGGACAGGGAATTCACCCCTCCCTTTC. Protein: CASSNGTGNSPLPF.

This clonotype was recorded a few times. The conserved final phenylalanine or tryptophan is absent from the CDR3, which likely points to a read error. V usage is TRBV15 and J usage is TRBJ2-7, with a tentative D call TRBD1 (6 bases). Deletions cut 0 bases from V and 3 bases from J, with 12 bases between. Germline V gene data show CDR1 as LNHNV and CDR2 as YYDKDF (reference sequence). The CDR3 runs to 15 residues. The CDR3 nucleotides read TGTGCCACCAGCAGAGATTCTCAGGGGCTCTACGAGCAGTACTCC. Translating gives CATSRDSQGLYEQYS.

V usage is TRBV12-3 or TRBV12-4 and J usage is TRBJ2-4; 9 bases are shared with TRBD1. The CDR3 loop spans 15 amino acids. V shed 5 bases and J 7 bases; nucleotides not matched to a gene: 9. CDR3 amino acids: CASSGGQGFGNIQYF. CDR3 nucleotide sequence: TGTGCCAGCAGTGGAGGACAGGGGTTCGGGAACATTCAGTACTTC.